This TCR beta chain was identified in a study of blood T cell repertoires in COVID-19. Study information: Spain, Italy and the United States supplied samples that represented acute and convalescent COVID-19. T cells, B-cell-depleted T cells, or PBMCs provided the cDNA or gDNA that served as material.

Original processing notes: Cell counts per sample came from amplifying reference gene primers. Data came from immunoSEQ multiplex PCR; TCRdb stores just in-frame clones and leaves some out. V and J calls and clone size follow that table, whereas D and trimming were derived from the DNA. The sample records 75,000 to 90,000 clones, about 80% being singletons. V gave up 5 bases and J gave up 3 bases, with 8 bases separating them. The germline V gene encodes CDR1 SGHTA and CDR2 FQGNSA. The CDR3 extends over 13 amino acids. The sequence derives from a woman between 65 and 79 years old with acute or convalescent COVID-19. The sample was peripheral blood. The V gene is TRBV7-2, the J gene TRBJ1-5; D gene uncertain. The CDR3 reads CASSARYNQPQHF. The CDR3 bases are TGTGCCAGCAGCGCCAGGTACAATCAGCCCCAGCATTTT.